Sequencing of this T cell receptor beta chain was carried out in a study of blood T cell repertoires in COVID-19. Study at large: Some COVID-19 samples were acute and others convalescent; all came from the United States, Italy and Spain.

Germline assignment: CDR1 MNHNY and CDR2 SVGAGI (reference sequence). Trimming removed 8 bases from V and 4 bases from J; junction bases left unmatched: 7. The CDR3 loop spans 14 amino acids. Source study methods: Reference gene primer amplification in the assay estimated nucleated cell counts. Produced via immunoSEQ multiplex PCR; TCRdb's table is partial and in-frame only. The V and J calls and clone size come from that table; D and trimming were worked out from the DNA. The sample holds nearly 300,000 clones, approximately 90% seen once. This clone has a single count. This sequence originates from a woman aged 25 to 39 who had recovered from COVID-19. Source material: peripheral blood. V is TRBV6-6 and J is TRBJ2-7, with 11 bases aligning to TRBD1. Here the CDR3 DNA reads TGTGCCAGCGGATCGGGACAGGGGGTTTACGAGCAGTACTTC. Translated: CASGSGQGVYEQYF.